The source of this TCR beta chain is a study of cytomegalovirus exposure and HLA in healthy donors. Study-wide points: TCR beta V- and J-gene trimming, according to a later analysis, was linked to a missense DCLRE1C variant. The study put 150 to 200 TCR beta chains on its list as cytomegalovirus-associated. Most sequenced TCRs were rare (though some public TCRs occurred in many donors).

13 Jbeta primers and 60 Vbeta primers were used for the PCR. Authors' methods: An analysis that came later counted around 80 million unique TCR beta chains, approximately 12 million shared. Produced via immunoSEQ multiplex PCR; TCRdb's table is partial and in-frame only. The V and J calls and clone size come from that table; D and trimming were worked out from the DNA. Of about 130,000 clones listed, approximately 78% are singletons. The CDR3 is made up of 15 amino acids. Germline V CDR1 and CDR2: SGDLS, YYNGEE. The V and J ends lost 1 base and 2 bases, in that order; junction bases with no gene match: 2. This clone was observed once. No antigen is known for it.

The clonotype comes from a woman between 35 and 50 years old in good health and CMV-seropositive. The source material was PBMCs. The V and J genes are TRBV9 and TRBJ2-3; 9 positions match TRBD2. The CDR3 coding sequence is TGTGCCAGCAGCGTAAGCGGGGGGACCACAGATACGCAGTATTTT. Translation: CASSVSGGTTDTQYF.